This note documents a single T cell receptor beta chain sequence. Its antigen is currently unknown. The run depth of the assay was deep. Profiled with immunoSEQ multiplex PCR; TCRdb holds only in-frame clones, not every one. The repertoire holds 950,000 to 1,100,000 clones, with around 74% as singletons. The data are from a study of shared clonotypes between healthy human individuals. Study results and caveats: A few donors had around 5% of their naive CD4 clonotypes in common.

The CDR3 spans 13 residues. The chain uses TRBV12-2 and TRBJ2-1; the D call in the table, TRBD2, was not verified against the DNA. TRBV12-2 is a pseudogene. Material for sequencing was memory CD4+ T cells sorted from blood. Specified subset: CD45RA-negative fraction. This sequence originates from a young man in good health. CDR3 loop: CASRLNERGPTFF. CDR3 bases: TGTGCAAGTCGCTTAAACGAGCGGGGCCCCACGTTCTTC.